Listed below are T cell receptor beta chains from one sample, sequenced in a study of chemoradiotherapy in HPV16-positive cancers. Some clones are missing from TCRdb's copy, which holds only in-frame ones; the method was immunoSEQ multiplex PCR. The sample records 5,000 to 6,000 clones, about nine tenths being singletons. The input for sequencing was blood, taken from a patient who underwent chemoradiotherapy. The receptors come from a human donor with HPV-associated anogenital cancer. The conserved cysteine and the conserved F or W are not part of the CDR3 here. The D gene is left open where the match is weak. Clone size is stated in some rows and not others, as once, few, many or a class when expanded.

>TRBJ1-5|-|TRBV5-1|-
ASSLDPGGKNQPQH
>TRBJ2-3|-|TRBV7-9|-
ASSLYTDTQY
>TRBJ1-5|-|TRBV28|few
ASSSLVGGPSGP
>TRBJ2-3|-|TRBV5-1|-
ASRHLTDTQY
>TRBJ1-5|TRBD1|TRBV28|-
ASRPPGQGNQPQH
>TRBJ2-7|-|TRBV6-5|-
ASSSGGGGSYEQY
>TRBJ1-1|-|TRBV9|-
ASSPHGKNTEAF
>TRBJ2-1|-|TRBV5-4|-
ASSSVATREQF
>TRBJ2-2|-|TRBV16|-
ASSQSRGTGELF
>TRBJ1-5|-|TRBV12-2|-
ASRLALRPWDRGEPQH
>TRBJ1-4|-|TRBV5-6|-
ASSLTVEDEKLF
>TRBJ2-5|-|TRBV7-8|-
ASSLALVAMTQY
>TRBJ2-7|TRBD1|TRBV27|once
ASSLSAPGQSSYEQY
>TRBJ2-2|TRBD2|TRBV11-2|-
ASSRTSGRTGELF
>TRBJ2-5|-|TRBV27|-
ASSLTWGETQY
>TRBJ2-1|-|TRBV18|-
ASSLGRLGNNEQF
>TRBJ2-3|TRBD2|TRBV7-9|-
ASSLGSAGGRTDTQY
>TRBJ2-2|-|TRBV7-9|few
ASSLVAVGELF
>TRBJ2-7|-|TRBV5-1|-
ASSLAQDEQY
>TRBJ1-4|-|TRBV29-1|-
SVVGGGDREKLF
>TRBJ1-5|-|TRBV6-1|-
ASRAGAGSNQPQH
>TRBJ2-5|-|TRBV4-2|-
ASSQAREGGQTQY
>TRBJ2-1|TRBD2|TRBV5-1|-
ASSSTLSGTSGRQTIEQF
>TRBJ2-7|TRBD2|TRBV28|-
ASSLGTRGY